Listed below are T cell receptor beta chains from one sample, sequenced in a study of cytomegalovirus exposure and HLA in healthy donors. TCRdb keeps only in-frame clones here, not all; method: immunoSEQ multiplex PCR. The sample includes some 49,000 clones, 85% to 95% of them seen just once. Sequenced input: PBMCs. Every receptor here comes from a man in his late teens or twenties in good health and CMV-seronegative. The CDR3 runs from the conserved cysteine through the conserved F or W. A D gene is named only where the DNA matches it firmly. Some rows mark clone size as missing; the rest say once, few, many or name a class of expanded clone.

CASSLVAGGERFF	TGTGCCAGCAGCTTAGTTGCGGGGGGGGAGAGGTTCTTC	TRBD2	TRBJ2-1	TRBV7-8	-
CASSPGQGGNYGYTF	TGTGCCAGCTCACCGGGACAGGGGGGCAACTATGGCTACACCTTC	TRBD1	TRBJ1-2	TRBV18	once
CASSDRVPEEKLFF	TGTGCCAGCAGCGACCGGGTCCCCGAAGAAAAACTGTTTTTT	-	TRBJ1-4	TRBV2	-
CATSPAPLAGDLYEQYF	TGTGCCACCAGCCCGGCCCCACTAGCGGGAGATCTCTACGAGCAGTACTTC	TRBD2	TRBJ2-7	TRBV15	-
CASSETGTGNEKLFF	TGTGCCAGCTCAGAGACGGGGACAGGGAATGAAAAACTGTTTTTT	TRBD1	TRBJ1-4	TRBV18	-
CASSLPGTMNTEAFF	TGTGCCAGCAGCTTACCCGGGACAATGAACACTGAAGCTTTCTTT	-	TRBJ1-1	TRBV5-6	-
CASSQRTSWGQFF	TGTGCCAGCAGCCAACGGACTAGTTGGGGGCAGTTCTTC	TRBD2	TRBJ2-1	TRBV14	-
CASSSNVVTGAWTEAFF	TGTGCCAGCAGCTCCAATGTAGTTACAGGGGCTTGGACTGAAGCTTTCTTT	TRBD1	TRBJ1-1	TRBV5-5	-
CASREGTSAGELFF	TGTGCCAGCAGGGAAGGGACTAGTGCCGGGGAGCTGTTTTTT	TRBD2	TRBJ2-2	TRBV6-1	-
CASSDSRAGGPADTQYF	TGTGCCAGCAGTGACTCACGAGCGGGAGGGCCCGCAGATACGCAGTATTTT	TRBD2	TRBJ2-3	TRBV6-4	-
CASSSNREETQYF	TGTGCCAGCAGCTCGAACAGGGAAGAGACCCAGTACTTC	-	TRBJ2-5	TRBV7-3	-
CASSFGLQETQYF	TGTGCCAGCAGCTTTGGGCTCCAAGAGACCCAGTACTTC	-	TRBJ2-5	TRBV7-9	-
CSVNLGDRGLF	TGCAGTGTAAACCTTGGGGACAGGGGGCTGTTT	TRBD1	TRBJ1-4	TRBV20-1	-
CASGPGGQKLFF	TGTGCTAGTGGTCCCGGGGGACAGAAACTGTTTTTT	TRBD1	TRBJ1-4	TRBV12-5	-
CASRNRAGGRNEQYF	TGTGCCAGCCGAAACAGGGCGGGAGGTAGGAACGAGCAGTACTTC	TRBD2	TRBJ2-7	TRBV27	-
CASSPIVGDYNEQFF	TGCGCCAGCAGCCCGATCGTCGGAGACTACAATGAGCAGTTCTTC	-	TRBJ2-1	TRBV5-1	-
CAWSVTGSAEKLFF	TGTGCCTGGAGTGTAACGGGATCGGCGGAAAAACTGTTTTTT	-	TRBJ1-4	TRBV30	-
CASSSRNPGHYEKLFF	TGTGCCAGCAGCTCACGAAACCCAGGACATTATGAAAAACTGTTTTTT	-	TRBJ1-4	TRBV7-2	-
CASFQREGGELFF	TGTGCCAGCTTCCAGCGGGAGGGGGGGGAGCTGTTTTTT	TRBD2	TRBJ2-2	TRBV28	-
CASSPRAGVYEQYF	TGTGCCAGTAGTCCCAGAGCAGGGGTCTACGAGCAGTACTTC	-	TRBJ2-7	TRBV19	-
CASSLAGSGSQSYEQYF	TGCGCCAGCAGCTTGGCGGGTAGCGGGAGTCAATCCTACGAGCAGTACTTC	TRBD2	TRBJ2-7	TRBV5-1	-
CASSSGATGEGGEKLFF	TGTGCCAGCAGCTCAGGAGCAACGGGCGAGGGAGGGGAAAAACTGTTTTTT	-	TRBJ1-4	TRBV7-9	-
CATRSGTGGLQETQYF	TGTGCCACCCGTAGCGGAACAGGGGGCTTGCAGGAGACCCAGTACTTC	TRBD1	TRBJ2-5	TRBV28	-
CASRRGGQPRSDRDEQYF	TGTGCCAGCAGACGCGGAGGACAGCCGCGTTCCGATCGGGACGAGCAGTACTTC	-	TRBJ2-7	TRBV28	-
CASSTRQILAKNIQYF	TGTGCCAGTAGTACCCGACAGATTCTAGCCAAAAACATTCAGTACTTC	-	TRBJ2-4	TRBV19	-
CASSLKGAGVYEQYF	TGTGCCAGCAGCTTAAAAGGGGCGGGAGTGTACGAGCAGTACTTC	TRBD2	TRBJ2-7	TRBV7-3	-
CASSITGQRPYSNQPQHF	TGTGCCAGTAGTATTACAGGACAAAGACCTTATAGCAATCAGCCCCAGCATTTT	-	TRBJ1-5	TRBV19	few
CASSNSGTGPHEQYF	TGTGCCAGCAGTAATTCCGGGACAGGGCCCCACGAGCAGTACTTC	TRBD1	TRBJ2-7	TRBV6-6	-
CASSAVMLGEQFF	TGTGCCAGCAGCGCCGTTATGCTCGGTGAGCAGTTCTTC	-	TRBJ2-1	TRBV6-1	-
CASSPTGNTEAFF	TGTGCCAGCTCACCGACAGGAAACACTGAAGCTTTCTTT	-	TRBJ1-1	TRBV18	-
CASSQGQGGAGTGELFF	TGTGCCAGCAGCCAGGGACAGGGTGGAGCGGGCACCGGGGAGCTGTTTTTT	TRBD1	TRBJ2-2	TRBV7-9	-
CASSLGTIDNEQFF	TGCGCCAGCAGCTTAGGGACTATTGACAATGAGCAGTTCTTC	TRBD2	TRBJ2-1	TRBV5-1	-
CASSSLGTSDLKPVSSYEQYF	TGTGCCAGCAGCAGCCTTGGGACTAGCGATCTAAAACCCGTTAGCTCCTACGAGCAGTACTTC	-	TRBJ2-7	TRBV21-1	-
CASSLLLAGNTDTQYF	TGTGCCAGCAGCTTGCTATTAGCGGGAAACACAGATACGCAGTATTTT	TRBD2	TRBJ2-3	TRBV5-5	once
CASSPGQGPGNTIYF	TGTGCCAGCAGCCCGGGACAGGGTCCTGGAAACACCATATATTTT	TRBD1	TRBJ1-3	TRBV11-3	-
CASSPSLLLLAGSTDTQYF	TGTGCCAGCTCACCCTCCCTGTTATTATTAGCGGGGTCCACAGATACGCAGTATTTT	TRBD2	TRBJ2-3	TRBV18	-
CASSLDATGNEQYF	TGTGCCAGCAGCTTGGATGCGACAGGGAACGAGCAGTACTTC	TRBD1	TRBJ2-7	TRBV5-4	-
CASSGGTAGSYNEQFF	TGCGCCAGCAGCGGAGGGACTGCGGGGTCCTACAATGAGCAGTTCTTC	-	TRBJ2-1	TRBV5-1	-
CASSITGYSNQPQHF	TGTGCCAGTAGTATCACAGGGTATAGCAATCAGCCCCAGCATTTT	-	TRBJ1-5	TRBV19	-
CASSVVGGYGYTF	TGTGCCAGCAGCGTAGTTGGCGGCTATGGCTACACCTTC	-	TRBJ1-2	TRBV9	-
CASSSRTGLDGYTF	TGTGCCAGCAGCTCGAGGACAGGGCTCGATGGCTACACCTTC	TRBD1	TRBJ1-2	TRBV7-2	-
CASSGGTSGENIQYF	TGTGCCAGCAGCGGAGGTACTAGCGGCGAAAACATTCAGTACTTC	TRBD2	TRBJ2-4	TRBV9	-
CASSSPGQGPSYEQYF	TGTGCCAGCAGCTCCCCGGGACAGGGTCCTTCCTACGAGCAGTACTTC	TRBD1	TRBJ2-7	TRBV5-6	-
CASSRDRATEAFF	TGCGCCAGCAGCAGGGACAGGGCGACTGAAGCTTTCTTT	TRBD1	TRBJ1-1	TRBV5-1	-
CASSQSKGKVSQPQHF	TGTGCCAGCAGCCAATCTAAGGGGAAGGTTTCTCAGCCCCAGCATTTT	-	TRBJ1-5	TRBV16	-
CAWSVGGREKLFF	TGTGCCTGGAGTGTGGGGGGTCGGGAAAAACTGTTTTTT	-	TRBJ1-4	TRBV30	once
CAISESIRGIGNTIYF	TGTGCCATCAGTGAGTCGATTCGGGGAATCGGAAACACCATATATTTT	-	TRBJ1-3	TRBV10-3	once
CASSVSDNEQFF	TGTGCCAGCAGTGTTTCGGACAATGAGCAGTTCTTC	-	TRBJ2-1	TRBV2	-
CASSGPSGREQYF	TGTGCCAGCAGTGGTCCTAGCGGGAGGGAGCAGTACTTC	TRBD2	TRBJ2-7	TRBV7-6	few
CASSLGGSGTGNEKLFF	TGCGCCAGCAGCTTGGGTGGGTCCGGGACAGGGAATGAAAAACTGTTTTTT	TRBD1	TRBJ1-4	TRBV5-1	-
CASSYFGQPQHF	TGTGCCAGCAGTTACTTCGGTCAGCCCCAGCATTTT	-	TRBJ1-5	TRBV6-6	-
CASSVNEKLFF	TGCGCCAGCAGCGTTAATGAAAAACTGTTTTTT	-	TRBJ1-4	TRBV10-2	-
CASSFVLVYNEQFF	TGTGCCAGCAGTTTTGTACTAGTCTACAATGAGCAGTTCTTC	-	TRBJ2-1	TRBV28	-
CASSPGANVLTF	TGTGCCAGCAGCCCAGGGGCCAACGTCCTGACTTTC	-	TRBJ2-6	TRBV6-5	once
CASRAPGQPSNEQFF	TGTGCCAGCAGAGCACCGGGACAGCCTTCCAATGAGCAGTTCTTC	TRBD1	TRBJ2-1	TRBV11-2	-
CASRPGTANYEQYF	TGTGCCAGCAGGCCGGGGACAGCAAACTACGAGCAGTACTTC	TRBD1	TRBJ2-7	TRBV19	-
CAWSAGLAGSEQYF	TGTGCCTGGAGCGCGGGACTAGCGGGATCCGAGCAGTACTTC	TRBD2	TRBJ2-7	TRBV30	-
CASSRQGSAGELFF	TGTGCCAGCAGCCGACAGGGTAGCGCCGGGGAGCTGTTTTTT	TRBD1	TRBJ2-2	TRBV2	-
CSGGLAGTDTQYF	TGCAGCGGCGGACTAGCGGGCACAGATACGCAGTATTTT	TRBD2	TRBJ2-3	TRBV29-1	once
CASSYSGGYNEQFF	TGTGCCAGCAGTTATAGCGGGGGCTACAATGAGCAGTTCTTC	TRBD2	TRBJ2-1	TRBV11-3	-